What follows is one TCR beta chain and its context. This CDR3 comprises 15 residues. Germline assignment: CDR1 SGHTA and CDR2 FQGNSA. Trimming took 5 bases from V and 7 from J; bases not matched to a gene: 10. This entry belongs to a study of radiotherapy plus CTLA-4 blockade in lung cancer. Overall study: Objective responses were seen in around a sixth of patients, disease control in about 30%.

Sequencing was performed with immunoSEQ multiplex PCR; in TCRdb, only in-frame clones are kept and a portion is missing. The table records 70,000 to 90,000 clones, around 78% of them present only once. This chain links TRBV7-2 with TRBJ1-5, with 8 bases identical to TRBD1. The source was peripheral blood, collected from a patient treated with radiotherapy plus ipilimumab. The TCR comes from a human donor with non-small cell lung cancer whose response to radiotherapy plus ipilimumab could not be evaluated. Some clones in this sample may be carry-over from other donors' samples. CDR3 region: CASSIMDRVGQPQHF. The CDR3 nucleotides are TGTGCCAGCAGCATCATGGACAGGGTGGGGCAGCCCCAGCATTTT.